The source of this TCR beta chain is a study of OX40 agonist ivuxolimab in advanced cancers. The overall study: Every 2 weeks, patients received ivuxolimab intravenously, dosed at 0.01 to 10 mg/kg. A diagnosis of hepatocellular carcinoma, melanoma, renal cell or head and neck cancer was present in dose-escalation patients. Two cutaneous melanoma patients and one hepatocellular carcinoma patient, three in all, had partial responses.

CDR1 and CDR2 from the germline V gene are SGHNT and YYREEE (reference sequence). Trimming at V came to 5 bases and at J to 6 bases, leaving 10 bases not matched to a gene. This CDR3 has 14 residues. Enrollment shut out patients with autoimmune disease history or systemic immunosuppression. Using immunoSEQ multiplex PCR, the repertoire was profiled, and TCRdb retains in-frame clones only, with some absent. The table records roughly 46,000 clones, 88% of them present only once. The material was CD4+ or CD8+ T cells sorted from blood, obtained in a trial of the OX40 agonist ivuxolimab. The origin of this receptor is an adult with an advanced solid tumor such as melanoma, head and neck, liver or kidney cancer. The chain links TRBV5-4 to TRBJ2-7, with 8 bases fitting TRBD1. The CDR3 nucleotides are TGTGCCAGCAGAAGCACAGGGGGTACAGGCGAGCAGTACTTC. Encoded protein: CASRSTGGTGEQYF.